This T cell receptor beta chain was retrieved from a study of blood T cell repertoires in COVID-19. About the research overall: Collection of acute and convalescent COVID-19 samples took place in the United States, Italy and Spain. Nucleic acid was either cDNA or gDNA, and it came from T cells, B-cell-depleted T cells, or PBMCs.

The CDR3 covers 13 residues. Deletions cut 6 bases from V and 5 bases from J, with 13 bases between. Germline-derived CDR1 and CDR2 are MGHDK and SYGVNS. Self-reported history from a screening survey and questionnaire set each donor's cohort. Some clones are missing from TCRdb's copy, which holds only in-frame ones; the method was immunoSEQ multiplex PCR. This table has 200,000 to 250,000 clones, 75% to 90% appearing once. What was sequenced was PBMCs or T cells enriched from blood (not recorded which). This TCR came from a woman under 30 in a cohort exposed to, infected with or recovered from COVID-19 (not recorded which). The V gene is TRBV25-1, the J gene TRBJ2-5, with a possible D match to TRBD2 (5 bases). The CDR3 region is CASRAQPGETQYF. CDR3 DNA: TGTGCCAGCAGGGCTCAGCCGGGGGAGACCCAGTACTTC.